Below, one T cell receptor (beta chain) is given with its context. Antigen unknown. This sample was included in a study of Ad26.COV2.S vaccination and SARS-CoV-2 variants. Study findings and constraints: With respect to non-spike TCR breadth, vaccine and placebo recipients were similar. Considerable breadth of spike-specific CD8+ and CD4+ T cell responses has reportedly been documented following vaccination.

The V gene's germline CDR1 is SGHKS and CDR2 YYEKEE (reference sequence). The CDR3 consists of 13 residues. The V gene lost 3 bases and the J gene lost 1 base, with 7 bases spanning the gap. Sequenced by immunoSEQ multiplex PCR; TCRdb stores in-frame clones only, minus some. Of around 370,000 clones listed, around 92% are singletons. This chain connects TRBV5-5 to TRBJ1-1, with D unclear. The clonotype comes from a human donor who had recovered from COVID-19. Sample: peripheral blood, taken after recovery from COVID-19. The CDR3 sequence: CASSSVRNTEAFF. DNA of the CDR3: TGTGCCAGCAGCTCCGTGAGGAACACTGAAGCTTTCTTT.